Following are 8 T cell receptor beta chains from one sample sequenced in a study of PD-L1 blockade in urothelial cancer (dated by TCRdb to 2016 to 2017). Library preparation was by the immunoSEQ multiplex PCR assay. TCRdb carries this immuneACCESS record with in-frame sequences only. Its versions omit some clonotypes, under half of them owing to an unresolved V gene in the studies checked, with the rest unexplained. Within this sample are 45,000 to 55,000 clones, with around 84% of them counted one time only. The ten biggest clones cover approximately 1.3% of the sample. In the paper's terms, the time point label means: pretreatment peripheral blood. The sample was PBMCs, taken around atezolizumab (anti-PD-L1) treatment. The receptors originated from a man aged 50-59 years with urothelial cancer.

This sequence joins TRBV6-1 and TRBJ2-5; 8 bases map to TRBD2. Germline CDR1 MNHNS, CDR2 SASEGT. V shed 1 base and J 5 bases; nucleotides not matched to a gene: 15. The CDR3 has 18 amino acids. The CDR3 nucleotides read TGTGCCAGCAGTGAAGAGGATCCGGGCGGGGGGTTCGGGGAGACCCAGTACTTC. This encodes CASSEEDPGGGFGETQYF.

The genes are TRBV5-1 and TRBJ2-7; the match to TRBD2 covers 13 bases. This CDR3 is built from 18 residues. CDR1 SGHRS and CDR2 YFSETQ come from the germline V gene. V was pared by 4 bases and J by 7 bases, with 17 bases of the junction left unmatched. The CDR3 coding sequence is TGCGCCAGCAGCCCATACGGGACTAGCGGGGCCCAGTCCAAGGAGCAGTACTTC. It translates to CASSPYGTSGAQSKEQYF.

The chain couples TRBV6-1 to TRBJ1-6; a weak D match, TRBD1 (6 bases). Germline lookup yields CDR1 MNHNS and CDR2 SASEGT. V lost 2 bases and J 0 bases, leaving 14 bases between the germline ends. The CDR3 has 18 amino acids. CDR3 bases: TGTGCCAGCAGTGAACCGTGGGGGGGCTCCTCCTATAATTCACCCCTCCACTTT. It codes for CASSEPWGGSSYNSPLHF.

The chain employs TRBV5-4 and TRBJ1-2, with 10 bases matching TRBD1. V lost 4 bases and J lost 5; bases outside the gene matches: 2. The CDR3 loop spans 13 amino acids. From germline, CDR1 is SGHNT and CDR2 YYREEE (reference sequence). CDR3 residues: CASSQGQGYGYTF. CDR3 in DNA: TGTGCCAGCAGCCAGGGACAGGGGTATGGCTACACCTTC.

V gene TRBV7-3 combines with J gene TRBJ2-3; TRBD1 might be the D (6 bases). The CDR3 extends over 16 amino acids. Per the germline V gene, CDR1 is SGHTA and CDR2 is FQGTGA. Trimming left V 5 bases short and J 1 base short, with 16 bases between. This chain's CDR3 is CASSRIGAGGTDTQYF. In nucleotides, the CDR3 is TGTGCCAGCAGCCGTATTGGGGCAGGGGGCACAGATACGCAGTATTTT. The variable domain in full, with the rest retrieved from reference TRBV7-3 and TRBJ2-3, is GAGVSQTPSNKVTEKGKYVELRCDPISGHTALYWYRQSLGQGPEFLIYFQGTGAADDSGLPNDRFFAVRPEGSVSTLKIQRTERGDSAVYLCASSRIGAGGTDTQYFGPGTRLTVL.

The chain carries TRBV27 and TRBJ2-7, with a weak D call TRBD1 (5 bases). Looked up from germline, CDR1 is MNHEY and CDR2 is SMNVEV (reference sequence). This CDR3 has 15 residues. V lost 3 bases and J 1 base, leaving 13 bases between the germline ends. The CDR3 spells CASSLGRVGSYEQYF. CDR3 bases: TGTGCCAGCAGTTTGGGCAGGGTGGGGTCCTACGAGCAGTACTTC.

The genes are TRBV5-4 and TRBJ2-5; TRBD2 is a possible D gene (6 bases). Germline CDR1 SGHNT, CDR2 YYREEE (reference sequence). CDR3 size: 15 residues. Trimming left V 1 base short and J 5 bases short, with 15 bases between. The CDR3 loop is CASSLLGSGHETQYF. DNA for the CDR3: TGTGCCAGCAGCTTGCTCGGGAGCGGGCATGAGACCCAGTACTTC.

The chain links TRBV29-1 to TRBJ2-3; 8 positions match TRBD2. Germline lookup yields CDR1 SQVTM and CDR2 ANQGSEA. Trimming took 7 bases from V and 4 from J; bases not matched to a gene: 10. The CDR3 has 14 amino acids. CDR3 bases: TGCAGCGGACGGAGCGGGAGTGGCGCAGATACGCAGTATTTT. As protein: CSGRSGSGADTQYF.